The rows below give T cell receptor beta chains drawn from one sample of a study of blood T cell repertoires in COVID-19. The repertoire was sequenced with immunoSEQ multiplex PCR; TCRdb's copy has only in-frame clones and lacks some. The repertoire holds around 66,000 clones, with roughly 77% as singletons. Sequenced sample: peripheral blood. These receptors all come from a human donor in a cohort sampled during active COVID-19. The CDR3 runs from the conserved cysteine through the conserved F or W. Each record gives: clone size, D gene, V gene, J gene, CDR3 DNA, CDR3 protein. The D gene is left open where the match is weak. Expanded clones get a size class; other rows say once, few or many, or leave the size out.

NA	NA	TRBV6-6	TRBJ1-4	TGTGCCAGCAGGACACGGCCGGCGGAAAAACTGTTTTTT	CASRTRPAEKLFF
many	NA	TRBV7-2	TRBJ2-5	TGTGCCAGCAGCCCAAAGTGGGCGTCAGGCCAAGAGACCCAGTACTTC	CASSPKWASGQETQYF
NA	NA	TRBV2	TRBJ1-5	TGTGCCAGCGCGGGGGCAGGGGACGGAGGCCAGCCCCAGCATTTT	CASAGAGDGGQPQHF
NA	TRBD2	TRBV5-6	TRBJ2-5	TGTGCCAGCAGCTGGGAGGGGACTAGAGAGACCCAGTACTTC	CASSWEGTRETQYF
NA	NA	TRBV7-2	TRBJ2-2	TGTGCCAGCAGCTTAGTCAGGAACACCGGGGAGCTGTTTTTT	CASSLVRNTGELFF
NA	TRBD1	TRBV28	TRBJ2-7	TGTGCCAGCAGCCCCCCCCCGGGACAGGGGAAGTCGGACTTC	CASSPPPGQGKSDF
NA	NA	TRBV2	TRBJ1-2	TGTGCCAGCAGTGTCTACTATGGCTACACCTTC	CASSVYYGYTF
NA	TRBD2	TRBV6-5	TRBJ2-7	TGTGCCAGCAGCCATCGACTAGCGGGAGAAAAAGAGCAGTACTTC	CASSHRLAGEKEQYF
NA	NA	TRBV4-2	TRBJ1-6	TGTGCCAGCAGCCAAGCAGGAAATAATTCACCCCTCCACTTT	CASSQAGNNSPLHF
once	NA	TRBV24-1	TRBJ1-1	TGTGCCACCACGGGGAGTGGTGGCAACACTGAAGCTTTCTTT	CATTGSGGNTEAFF
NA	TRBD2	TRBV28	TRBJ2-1	TGTGCCAGCAGCGCACGGGGACTAGCTTCCAATGAGCAGTTCTTC	CASSARGLASNEQFF
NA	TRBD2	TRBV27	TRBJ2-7	TGTGCCAGCAGTTTCGGGCAGCTCGGGACTAGCGGGAGCGGGCAGTACTTC	CASSFGQLGTSGSGQYF
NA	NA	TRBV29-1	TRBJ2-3	TGCAGCGTTGAAGGGGGGTCAGCGGGAGATACGCAGTATTTT	CSVEGGSAGDTQYF
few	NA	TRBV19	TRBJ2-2	TGTGCCAGTAGTATTTTGGGGGCAGCGAACACCGGGGAGCTGTTTTTT	CASSILGAANTGELFF
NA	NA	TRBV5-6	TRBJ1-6	TGTGCCAGCAGCTTGGGGAGCGGGTTCCATTCACCCCTCCACTTT	CASSLGSGFHSPLHF
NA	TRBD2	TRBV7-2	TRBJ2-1	TGTGCCAGCAGCACAATTCTAGCGGGAGGGGGGGAGTTCTTC	CASSTILAGGGEFF
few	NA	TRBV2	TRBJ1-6	TGTGCCAGCAGTGAAGTGGGGATCGGGGGATCACCCCTCCACTTT	CASSEVGIGGSPLHF
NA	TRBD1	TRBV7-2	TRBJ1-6	TGTGCCAGCAGCCCCCGGACAGGGGGAGGGTCACCCCTCCACTTT	CASSPRTGGGSPLHF
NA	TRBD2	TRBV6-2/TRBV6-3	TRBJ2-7	TGTGCCAGCAGTTCATATCTTTGGGGACTAGCGGGAGCCTACGAGCAGTACTTC	CASSSYLWGLAGAYEQYF
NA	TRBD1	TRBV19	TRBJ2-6	TGTGCCAGTAGTCCCGGGACAGGGGTCATTGGGGCCAACGTCCTGACTTTC	CASSPGTGVIGANVLTF
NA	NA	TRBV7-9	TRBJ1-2	TGTGCCAGCAGCTTCGGGGAGAACTATGGCTACACCTTC	CASSFGENYGYTF
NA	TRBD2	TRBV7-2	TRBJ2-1	TGTGCCAGCAGCCGGGACCAGTCGGGGGCTAGCGGGAGCAACTTCTTC	CASSRDQSGASGSNFF
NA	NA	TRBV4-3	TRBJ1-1	TGCGCCAGCAGCCAAGATTGGGGCAGGGTGGCTGAAGCTTTCTTT	CASSQDWGRVAEAFF
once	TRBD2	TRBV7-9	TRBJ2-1	TGTGCCAGCAGCTTAGCTGGAGCGGGAGGGAGAAACAATGAGCAGTTCTTC	CASSLAGAGGRNNEQFF
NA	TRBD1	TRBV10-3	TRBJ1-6	TGTGCCAGCAGGACAGGGGGCGCGAATTCACCCCTCCACTTT	CASRTGGANSPLHF
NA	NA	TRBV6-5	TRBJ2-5	TGTGCCAGCAGGACGACAGTCCAAGAGACCCAGTACTTC	CASRTTVQETQYF
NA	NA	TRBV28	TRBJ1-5	TGTGCCAGCAGTTTCGTCTATAGCAATCAGCCCCAGCATTTT	CASSFVYSNQPQHF
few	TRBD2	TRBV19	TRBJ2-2	TGTGCCAGTAGTATAAAACTAGCGGGAATCCCCGGGGAGCTGTTTTTT	CASSIKLAGIPGELFF
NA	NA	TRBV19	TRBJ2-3	TGTGCCAGTAGTTCGCGGCGCACAGATACGCAGTATTTT	CASSSRRTDTQYF
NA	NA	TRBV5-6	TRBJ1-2	TGTGCCAGCAGCTTGCTAGGGGATGGCTACACCTTC	CASSLLGDGYTF
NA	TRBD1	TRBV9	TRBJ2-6	TGTGCCAGCGGTAAAGGACAGGGGGCCGGGGCCAACGTCCTGACTTTC	CASGKGQGAGANVLTF
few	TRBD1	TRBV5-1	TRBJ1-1	TGCGCCAGCAGCTTACGGACAGGGTTAAACACTGAAGCTTTCTTT	CASSLRTGLNTEAFF
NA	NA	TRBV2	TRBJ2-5	TGTGCTAAGCGGCAAGAGACCCAGTACTTC	CAKRQETQYF
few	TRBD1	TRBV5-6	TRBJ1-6	TGTGCCAGCAGCTCAGCGGACAGGGCCTATAATTCACCCCTCCACTTT	CASSSADRAYNSPLHF
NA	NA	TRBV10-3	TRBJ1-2	TGTGCCATCAGTGAGGAGGGAGCCCGGGTTCTTAACTATGGCTACACCTTC	CAISEEGARVLNYGYTF
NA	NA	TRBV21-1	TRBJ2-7	TGTGCCAGCAGCAAGGCAGGACAGCATGACTGCGAGCAGTACTTC	CASSKAGQHDCEQYF
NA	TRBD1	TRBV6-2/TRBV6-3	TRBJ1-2	TGTGCCAGCAGCTGGACAGGGGGTAACTATGGCTACACCTTC	CASSWTGGNYGYTF
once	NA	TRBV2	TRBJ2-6	TGTGCCAGCAGTCAGGGCCGCTCTGGGGCCAACGTCCTGACTTTC	CASSQGRSGANVLTF
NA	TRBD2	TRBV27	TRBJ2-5	TGTGCCAGCAGCCCACGGGGGAGGGCGGGAGAAAGGTACCAAGAGACCCAGTACTTC	CASSPRGRAGERYQETQYF
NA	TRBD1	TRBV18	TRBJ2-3	TGTGCCAGCTCGGGACAGGCCACAGATACGCAGTATTTT	CASSGQATDTQYF
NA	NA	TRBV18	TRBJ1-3	TGTGCCAGCTCACCGGACTCCCGCTCTGGAAACACCATATATTTT	CASSPDSRSGNTIYF
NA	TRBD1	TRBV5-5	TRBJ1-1	TGTGCCAGCAGCTCATCAGGGGGCAATATGAACACTGAAGCTTTCTTT	CASSSSGGNMNTEAFF
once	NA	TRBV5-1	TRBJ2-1	TGCGCCAGCAGCTCCGCCCCAGGGAATGAGCAGTTCTTC	CASSSAPGNEQFF
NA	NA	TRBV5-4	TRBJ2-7	TGTGCCAGCAGCCCACTGCTCGGGAGAGGGGACGAGCAGTACTTC	CASSPLLGRGDEQYF
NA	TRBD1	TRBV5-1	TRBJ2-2	TGCGCCAGCAGCTTGGACGGACAGGGGCCCGGGGAGCTGTTTTTT	CASSLDGQGPGELFF
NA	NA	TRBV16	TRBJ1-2	TGTGCCAGCAGCCAAGCGGGCAAGGTTGGCTACACCTTC	CASSQAGKVGYTF
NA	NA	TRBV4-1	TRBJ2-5	TGCGCCAGCAGCCCCCGGGTAGCGGAGACCCAGTACTTC	CASSPRVAETQYF
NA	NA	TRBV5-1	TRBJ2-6	TGCGCCAGCAGCCAAACCGGGATTCCTGGGGCCAACGTCCTGACTTTC	CASSQTGIPGANVLTF
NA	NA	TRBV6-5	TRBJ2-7	TGTGCCAGCAGTTACGATTCGGTGGCTAGGGGTGAGCAGTACTTC	CASSYDSVARGEQYF
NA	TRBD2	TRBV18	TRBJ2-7	TGTGCCAGCTCACCACTCGGTAATAGCGGGAGCGACGAGCAGTACTTC	CASSPLGNSGSDEQYF
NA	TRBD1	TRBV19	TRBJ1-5	TGTGCCAGCTCCGGGACAGGGGGTAATCAGCCCCAGCATTTT	CASSGTGGNQPQHF
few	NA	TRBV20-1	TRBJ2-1	TGCAGTGCTAGAGGTCAAAATGAGCAGTTCTTC	CSARGQNEQFF
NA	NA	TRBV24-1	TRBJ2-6	TGTGCCACCAGTGTATCAGCTAGCTCTGGGGTCAACGTCCTGACTTTC	CATSVSASSGVNVLTF
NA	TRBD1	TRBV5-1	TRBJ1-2	TGCGCCAGCAGCCGTGAGGGGGCATATGGCTACACCTTC	CASSREGAYGYTF
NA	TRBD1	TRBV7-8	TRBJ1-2	TGTGCCAGCAGCCGAGGGGCAGGACAGGCAGCCTATGGCTACACCTTC	CASSRGAGQAAYGYTF
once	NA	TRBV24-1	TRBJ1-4	TGTGCCACCAGCGGAGGACGGGGTGCAACTAATGAAAAACTGTTTTTT	CATSGGRGATNEKLFF
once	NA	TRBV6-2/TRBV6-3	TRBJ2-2	TGTGCCAGCAGTTACTCCGGCGCGGCGAACACCGGGGAGCTGTTTTTT	CASSYSGAANTGELFF
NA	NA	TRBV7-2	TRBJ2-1	TGTGCCAGCAGCTACTATGCGGGACAGTTTTACAATGAGCAGTTCTTC	CASSYYAGQFYNEQFF
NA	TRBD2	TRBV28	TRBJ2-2	TGTGCCAGCAGTCCGCCCCTAGCGGGAGGGAGCACCGGGGAGCTGTTTTTT	CASSPPLAGGSTGELFF
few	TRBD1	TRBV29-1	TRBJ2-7	TGCAGCGTTGAGGTCGGGACAGGGGCCTCCGAGCAGTACTTC	CSVEVGTGASEQYF